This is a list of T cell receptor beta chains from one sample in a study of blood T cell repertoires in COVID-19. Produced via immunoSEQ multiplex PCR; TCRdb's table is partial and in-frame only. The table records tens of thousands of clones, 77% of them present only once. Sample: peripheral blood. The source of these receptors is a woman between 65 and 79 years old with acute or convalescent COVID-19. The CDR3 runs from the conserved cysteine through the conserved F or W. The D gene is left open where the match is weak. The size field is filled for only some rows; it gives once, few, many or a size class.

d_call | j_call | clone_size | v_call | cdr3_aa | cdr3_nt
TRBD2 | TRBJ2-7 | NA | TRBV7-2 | CASSLRASSGTYEQYF | TGTGCCAGCAGCTTGCGGGCCTCTAGCGGTACCTACGAGCAGTACTTC
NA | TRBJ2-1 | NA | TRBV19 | CASSISGYNEQFF | TGTGCCAGTAGTATCAGCGGGTACAATGAGCAGTTCTTC
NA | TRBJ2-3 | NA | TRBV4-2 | CASSQELYLAGASTDTQYF | TGTGCCAGCAGCCAAGAACTCTATCTCGCGGGGGCTAGCACAGATACGCAGTATTTT
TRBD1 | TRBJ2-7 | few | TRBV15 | CATSGQGQGGEQYF | TGTGCCACCAGCGGCCAGGGACAGGGTGGCGAGCAGTACTTC
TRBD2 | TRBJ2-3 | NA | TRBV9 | CASSLAGENTDTQYF | TGTGCCAGCAGCCTAGCGGGGGAAAACACAGATACGCAGTATTTT
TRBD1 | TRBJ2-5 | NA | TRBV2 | CASSEVGQRKETQYF | TGTGCCAGCAGTGAAGTGGGACAGAGAAAAGAGACCCAGTACTTC
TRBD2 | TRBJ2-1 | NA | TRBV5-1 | CASSLRLSGSYNEQFF | TGCGCCAGCAGCTTGCGACTAAGCGGGAGTTACAATGAGCAGTTCTTC
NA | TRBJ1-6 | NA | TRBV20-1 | CSARRDSPLHF | TGCAGTGCTCGCAGGGATTCACCCCTCCACTTT
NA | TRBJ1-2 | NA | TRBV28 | CASSRVRSYGYTF | TGTGCCAGCAGCCGTGTCCGTAGCTATGGCTACACCTTC
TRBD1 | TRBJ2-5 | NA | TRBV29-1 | CSVVDRGTQETQYF | TGCAGCGTCGTGGACAGGGGTACTCAAGAGACCCAGTACTTC
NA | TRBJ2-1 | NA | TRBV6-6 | CASSYDTNSYNEQFF | TGTGCCAGCAGTTACGACACCAACTCCTACAATGAGCAGTTCTTC
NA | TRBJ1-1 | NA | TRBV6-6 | CASSSWDKLNTEAFF | TGTGCCAGCAGTTCCTGGGACAAGTTGAACACTGAAGCTTTCTTT
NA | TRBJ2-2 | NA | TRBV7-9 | CASSLGAARDGELFF | TGTGCCAGCAGCTTAGGGGCAGCTCGGGACGGGGAGCTGTTTTTT
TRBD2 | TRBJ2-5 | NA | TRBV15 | CATSGLKGTSGREAQETQYF | TGTGCCACCAGCGGGCTTAAGGGGACTAGCGGGAGGGAAGCACAAGAGACCCAGTACTTC
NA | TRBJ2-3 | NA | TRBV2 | CASSESVNTDTQYF | TGTGCCAGCAGTGAATCGGTTAATACAGATACGCAGTATTTT
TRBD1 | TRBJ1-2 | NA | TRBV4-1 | CASSHLTGGQGYGYTF | TGCGCCAGCAGCCACCTGACAGGGGGGCAGGGCTATGGCTACACCTTC
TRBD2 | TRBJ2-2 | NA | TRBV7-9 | CASSLSLAGGRTGELFF | TGTGCCAGCAGCTTGTCCCTAGCGGGGGGTCGTACCGGGGAGCTGTTTTTT
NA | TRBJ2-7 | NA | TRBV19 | CASSRGDSRHEQYF | TGTGCCAGTAGTAGGGGGGACAGTAGACACGAGCAGTACTTC
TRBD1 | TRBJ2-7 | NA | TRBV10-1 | CASSPGQGRRNEQYF | TGCGCCAGCAGCCCAGGACAGGGAAGGCGCAACGAGCAGTACTTC
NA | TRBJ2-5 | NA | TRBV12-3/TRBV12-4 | CASSLTGKETQYF | TGTGCCAGCAGTTTAACGGGGAAAGAGACCCAGTACTTC
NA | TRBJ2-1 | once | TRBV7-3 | CASSLKALPYNEQFF | TGTGCCAGCAGCTTAAAAGCCCTACCTTACAATGAGCAGTTCTTC
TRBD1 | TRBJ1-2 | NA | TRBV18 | CASSPGQANGYTF | TGTGCCAGCTCACCGGGACAGGCCAATGGCTACACCTTC
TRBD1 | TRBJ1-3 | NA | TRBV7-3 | CASSLGQAGNTIYF | TGTGCCAGCAGCTTAGGACAGGCTGGAAACACCATATATTTT
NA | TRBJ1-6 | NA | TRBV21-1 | CASSKEVRGLTPLHF | TGTGCCAGCAGCAAAGAAGTGAGAGGGCTTACACCCCTCCACTTT
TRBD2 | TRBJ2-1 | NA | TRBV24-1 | CATSLASGPNEQFF | TGTGCCACTAGCCTGGCTAGCGGTCCCAATGAGCAGTTCTTC
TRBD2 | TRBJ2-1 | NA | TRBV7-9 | CASLSGWTSGSYNEQFF | TGTGCCAGCCTTTCTGGTTGGACTAGCGGCTCCTACAATGAGCAGTTCTTC
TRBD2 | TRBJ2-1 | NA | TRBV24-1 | CATSDFPLAGGPLFF | TGTGCCACCAGTGATTTCCCCTTGGCGGGGGGGCCGCTGTTCTTC
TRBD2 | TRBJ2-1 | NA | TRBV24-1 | CATRGLAGNNEQFF | TGTGCCACCAGAGGGCTAGCGGGAAACAATGAGCAGTTCTTC
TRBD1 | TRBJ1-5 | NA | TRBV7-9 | CASSFGTDNQPQHF | TGTGCCAGCAGCTTCGGGACAGACAATCAGCCCCAGCATTTT
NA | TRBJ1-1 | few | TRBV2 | CASTEGVTEAFF | TGTGCCAGCACCGAGGGGGTAACTGAAGCTTTCTTT
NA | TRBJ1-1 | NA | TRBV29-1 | CSAHPTSGAEAFF | TGCAGCGCCCACCCCACCTCCGGGGCTGAAGCTTTCTTT
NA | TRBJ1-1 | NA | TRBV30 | CAWSGQTEAFF | TGTGCCTGGAGTGGCCAGACTGAAGCTTTCTTT
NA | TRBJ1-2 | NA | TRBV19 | CASRGRGHGYTF | TGTGCCAGTCGAGGCCGGGGTCATGGCTACACCTTC
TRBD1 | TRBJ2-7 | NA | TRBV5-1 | CASSSSTGGGEQYF | TGCGCCAGCAGCTCATCGACAGGGGGTGGAGAGCAGTACTTC
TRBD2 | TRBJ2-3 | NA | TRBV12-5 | CASGPGGATDTQYF | TGTGCTAGTGGTCCCGGGGGGGCCACAGATACGCAGTATTTT
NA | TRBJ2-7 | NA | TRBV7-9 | CASSLDPTTYRRTYEQYF | TGTGCCAGCAGCTTAGACCCCACCACGTACCGGAGAACCTACGAGCAGTACTTC
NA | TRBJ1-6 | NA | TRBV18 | CASSSAAGDSPLHF | TGTGCCAGCTCATCCGCCGCAGGGGATTCACCCCTCCACTTT
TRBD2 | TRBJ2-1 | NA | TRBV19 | CASSPPGLAGDAQFF | TGTGCCAGTAGTCCTCCGGGACTAGCGGGGGACGCCCAGTTCTTC
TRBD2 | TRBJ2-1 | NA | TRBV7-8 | CASSLGAGGRNEQFF | TGTGCCAGCAGCTTAGGGGCGGGAGGCAGGAATGAGCAGTTCTTC
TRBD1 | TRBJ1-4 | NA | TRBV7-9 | CASSPGGINEKLFF | TGTGCCAGCAGCCCAGGGGGGATCAATGAAAAACTGTTTTTT
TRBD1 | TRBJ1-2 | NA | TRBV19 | CASTDESSTGTGFGYTF | TGTGCCAGTACCGATGAAAGTTCGACAGGGACAGGGTTTGGCTACACCTTC
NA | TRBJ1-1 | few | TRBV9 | CASSVGQWGTEAFF | TGTGCCAGCAGCGTCGGACAGTGGGGGACTGAAGCTTTCTTT
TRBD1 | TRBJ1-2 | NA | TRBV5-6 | CASRDEGQGAYGYTF | TGTGCCAGCAGAGACGAGGGACAGGGGGCGTATGGCTACACCTTC
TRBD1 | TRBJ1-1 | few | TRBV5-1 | CASSLSPGTGGNTEAFF | TGCGCCAGCAGCCTCTCGCCTGGGACAGGGGGAAACACTGAAGCTTTCTTT
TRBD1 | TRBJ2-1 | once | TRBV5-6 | CASSPGTAYPYSYNEQFF | TGTGCCAGCAGCCCGGGGACAGCGTACCCCTACTCCTACAATGAGCAGTTCTTC
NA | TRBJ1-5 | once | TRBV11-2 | CASSLFGGNQPQHF | TGTGCCAGCAGCTTATTCGGAGGCAATCAGCCCCAGCATTTT
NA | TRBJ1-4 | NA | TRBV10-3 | CAIGGGTGEKLFF | TGTGCCATCGGGGGAGGGACGGGGGAAAAACTGTTTTTT